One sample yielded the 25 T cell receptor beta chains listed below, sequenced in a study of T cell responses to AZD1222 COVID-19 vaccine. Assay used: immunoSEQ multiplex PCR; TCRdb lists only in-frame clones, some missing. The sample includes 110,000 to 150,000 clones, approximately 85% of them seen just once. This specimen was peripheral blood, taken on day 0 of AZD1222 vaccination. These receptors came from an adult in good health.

CDR3 region: CASSITLNTEAFF. CDR3 in DNA: TGTGCCAGCAGCATAACCCTGAACACTGAAGCTTTCTTT. The V gene is TRBV11-2, the J gene TRBJ1-1; D gene ambiguous. Germline V lookup: CDR1 SGHAT, CDR2 FQNNGV. The length of the CDR3 is 13 residues. Trimming pared 5 bases from V and 0 bases from J, leaving 7 bases between.

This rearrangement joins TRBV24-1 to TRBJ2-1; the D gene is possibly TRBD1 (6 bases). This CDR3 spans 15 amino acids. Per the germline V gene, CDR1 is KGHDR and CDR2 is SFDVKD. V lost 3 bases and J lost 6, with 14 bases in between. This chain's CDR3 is CATSDPLRTANEQFF. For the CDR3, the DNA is TGTGCCACCAGTGATCCACTTCGGACAGCCAATGAGCAGTTCTTC.

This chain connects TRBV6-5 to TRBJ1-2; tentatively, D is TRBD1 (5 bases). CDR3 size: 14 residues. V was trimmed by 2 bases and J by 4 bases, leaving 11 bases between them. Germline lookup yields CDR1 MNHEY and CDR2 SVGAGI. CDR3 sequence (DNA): TGTGCCAGCAGTTACGGCGAGGGACCCTATGGCTACACCTTC. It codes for CASSYGEGPYGYTF.

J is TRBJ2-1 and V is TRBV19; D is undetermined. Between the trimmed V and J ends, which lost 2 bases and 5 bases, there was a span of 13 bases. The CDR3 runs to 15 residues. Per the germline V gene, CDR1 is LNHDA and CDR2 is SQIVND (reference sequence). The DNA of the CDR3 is TGTGCCAGTAGTATAATGCTATATTGGGACAATGAGCAGTTCTTC. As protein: CASSIMLYWDNEQFF.

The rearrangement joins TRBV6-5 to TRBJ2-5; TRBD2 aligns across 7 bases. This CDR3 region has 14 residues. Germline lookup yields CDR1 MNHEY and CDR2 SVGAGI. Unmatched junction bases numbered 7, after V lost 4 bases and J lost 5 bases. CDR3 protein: CASSSSSGMETQYF. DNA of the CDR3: TGTGCCAGCAGTTCGTCTAGCGGAATGGAGACCCAGTACTTC.

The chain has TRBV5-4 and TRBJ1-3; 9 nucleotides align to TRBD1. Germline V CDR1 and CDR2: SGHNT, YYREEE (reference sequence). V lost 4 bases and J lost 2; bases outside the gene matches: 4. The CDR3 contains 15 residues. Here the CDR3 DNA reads TGTGCCAGCAGCCCTACAGGGGGCACTGGAAACACCATATATTTT. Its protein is CASSPTGGTGNTIYF.

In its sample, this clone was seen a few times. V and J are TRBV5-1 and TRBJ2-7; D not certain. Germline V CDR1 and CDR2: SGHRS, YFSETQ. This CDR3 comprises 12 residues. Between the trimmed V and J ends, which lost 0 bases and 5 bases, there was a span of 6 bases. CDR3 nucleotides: TGCGCCAGCAGCTTGGAGGGAAACGAGCAGTACTTC. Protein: CASSLEGNEQYF.

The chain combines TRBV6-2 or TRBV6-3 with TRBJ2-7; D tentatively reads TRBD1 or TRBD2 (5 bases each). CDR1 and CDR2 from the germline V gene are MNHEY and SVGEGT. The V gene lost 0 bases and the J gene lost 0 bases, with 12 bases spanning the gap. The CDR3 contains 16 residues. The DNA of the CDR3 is TGTGCCAGCAGTTACTCGGGGGTTTTAACCTCCTACGAGCAGTACTTC. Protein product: CASSYSGVLTSYEQYF.

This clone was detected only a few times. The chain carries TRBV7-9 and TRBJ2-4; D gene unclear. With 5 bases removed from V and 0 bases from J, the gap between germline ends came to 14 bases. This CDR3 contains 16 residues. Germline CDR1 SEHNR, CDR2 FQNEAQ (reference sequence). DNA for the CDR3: TGTGCCAGCAGCCCGCCTATCCGGTTAGCCAAAAACATTCAGTACTTC. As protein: CASSPPIRLAKNIQYF.

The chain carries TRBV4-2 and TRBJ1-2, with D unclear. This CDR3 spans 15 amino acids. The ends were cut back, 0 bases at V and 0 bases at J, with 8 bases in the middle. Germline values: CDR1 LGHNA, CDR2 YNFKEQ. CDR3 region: CASSQEGHANYGYTF. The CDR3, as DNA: TGTGCCAGCAGCCAAGAAGGTCACGCTAACTATGGCTACACCTTC.

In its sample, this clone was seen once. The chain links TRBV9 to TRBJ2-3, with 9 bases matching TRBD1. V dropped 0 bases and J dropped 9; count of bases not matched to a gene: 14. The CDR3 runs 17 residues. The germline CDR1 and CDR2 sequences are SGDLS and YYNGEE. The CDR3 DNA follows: TGTGCCAGCAGCGTAGCTGGGGGGACAGGGTGGTACTGGACGCAGTATTTT. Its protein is CASSVAGGTGWYWTQYF.

The CDR3 sequence is CASSQLDRGNTEAFF. Written as DNA, the CDR3 is TGTGCCAGCAGCCAGTTGGACAGGGGGAACACTGAAGCTTTCTTT. The genes are TRBV14 and TRBJ1-1, with 9 bases that match TRBD1. Germline V gives CDR1 SGHDN, CDR2 FVKESK. J was trimmed by 1 base and V by 3 bases; bases with no gene match: 3. This CDR3 spans 15 amino acids.

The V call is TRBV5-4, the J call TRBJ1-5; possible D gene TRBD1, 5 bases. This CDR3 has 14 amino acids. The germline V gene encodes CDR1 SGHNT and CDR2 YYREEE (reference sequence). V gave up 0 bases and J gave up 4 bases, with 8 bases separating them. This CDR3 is CASSLGTLNQPQHF. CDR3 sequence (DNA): TGTGCCAGCAGCTTGGGGACACTAAATCAGCCCCAGCATTTT. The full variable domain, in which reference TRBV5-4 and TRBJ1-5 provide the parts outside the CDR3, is ETGVTQSPTHLIKTRGQQVTLRCSSQSGHNTVSWYQQALGQGPQFIFQYYREEENGRGNFPPRFSGLQFPNYSSELNVNALELDDSALYLCASSLGTLNQPQHFGDGTRLSIL.

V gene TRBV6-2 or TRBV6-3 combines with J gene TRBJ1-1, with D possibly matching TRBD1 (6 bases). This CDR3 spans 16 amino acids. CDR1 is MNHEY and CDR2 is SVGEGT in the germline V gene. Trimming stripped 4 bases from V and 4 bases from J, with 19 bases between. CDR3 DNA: TGTGCCAGCAGTTTCTCTGGGGGGCGGAGTGGCACTGAAGCTTTCTTT. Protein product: CASSFSGGRSGTEAFF.

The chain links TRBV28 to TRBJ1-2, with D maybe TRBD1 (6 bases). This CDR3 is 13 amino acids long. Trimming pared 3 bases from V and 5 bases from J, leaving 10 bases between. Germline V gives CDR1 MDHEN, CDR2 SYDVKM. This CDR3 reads CASSFQGGYGYTF. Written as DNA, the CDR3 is TGTGCCAGCAGTTTCCAAGGGGGATATGGCTACACCTTC.

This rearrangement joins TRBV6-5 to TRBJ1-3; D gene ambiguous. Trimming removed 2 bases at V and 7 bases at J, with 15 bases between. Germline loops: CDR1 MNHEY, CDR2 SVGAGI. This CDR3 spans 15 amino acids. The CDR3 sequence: CASSYGWQAGNTIYF. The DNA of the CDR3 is TGTGCCAGCAGTTACGGGTGGCAGGCCGGGAACACCATATATTTT.

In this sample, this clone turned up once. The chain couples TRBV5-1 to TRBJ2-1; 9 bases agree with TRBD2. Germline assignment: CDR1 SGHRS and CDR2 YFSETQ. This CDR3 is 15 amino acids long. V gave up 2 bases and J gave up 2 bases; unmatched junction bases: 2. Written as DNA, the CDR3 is TGCGCCAGCAGCTTAGCGGGGGGAGCCTACAATGAGCAGTTCTTC. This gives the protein CASSLAGGAYNEQFF.

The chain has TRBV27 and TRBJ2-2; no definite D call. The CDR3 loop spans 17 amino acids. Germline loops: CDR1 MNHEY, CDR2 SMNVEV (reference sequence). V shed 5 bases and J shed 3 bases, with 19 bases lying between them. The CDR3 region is CASSPLLTAPHTGELFF. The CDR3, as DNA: TGTGCCAGCAGTCCTCTCCTCACAGCCCCTCACACCGGGGAGCTGTTTTTT.

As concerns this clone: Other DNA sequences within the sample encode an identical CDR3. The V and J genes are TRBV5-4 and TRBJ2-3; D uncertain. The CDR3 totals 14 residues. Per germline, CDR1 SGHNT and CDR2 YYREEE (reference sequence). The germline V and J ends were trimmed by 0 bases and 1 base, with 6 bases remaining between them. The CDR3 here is CASSLAGGTDTQYF. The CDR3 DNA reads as TGTGCCAGCAGCTTGGCCGGCGGCACAGATACGCAGTATTTT.

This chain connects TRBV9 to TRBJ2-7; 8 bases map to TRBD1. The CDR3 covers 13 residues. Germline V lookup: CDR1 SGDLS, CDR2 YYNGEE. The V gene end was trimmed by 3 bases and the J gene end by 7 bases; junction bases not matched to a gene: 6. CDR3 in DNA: TGTGCCAGCAGCGGAACAGGGGGGATAGAGCAGTACTTC. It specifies CASSGTGGIEQYF.

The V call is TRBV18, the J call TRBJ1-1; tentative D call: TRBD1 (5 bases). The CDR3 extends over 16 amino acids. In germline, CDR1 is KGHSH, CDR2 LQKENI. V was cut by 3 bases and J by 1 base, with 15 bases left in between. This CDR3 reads CASSPPGSSANTEAFF. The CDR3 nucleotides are TGTGCCAGCTCACCCCCAGGGTCGTCGGCGAACACTGAAGCTTTCTTT.

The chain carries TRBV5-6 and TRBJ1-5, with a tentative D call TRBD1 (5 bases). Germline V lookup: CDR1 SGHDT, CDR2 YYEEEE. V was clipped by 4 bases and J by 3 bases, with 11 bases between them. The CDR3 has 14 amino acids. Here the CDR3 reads CASSLTVLNQPQHF. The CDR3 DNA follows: TGTGCCAGCAGCCTGACAGTTCTCAATCAGCCCCAGCATTTT. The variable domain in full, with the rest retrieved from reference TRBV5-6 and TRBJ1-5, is DAGVTQSPTHLIKTRGQQVTLRCSPKSGHDTVSWYQQALGQGPQFIFQYYEEEERQRGNFPDRFSGHQFPNYSSELNVNALLLGDSALYLCASSLTVLNQPQHFGDGTRLSIL.

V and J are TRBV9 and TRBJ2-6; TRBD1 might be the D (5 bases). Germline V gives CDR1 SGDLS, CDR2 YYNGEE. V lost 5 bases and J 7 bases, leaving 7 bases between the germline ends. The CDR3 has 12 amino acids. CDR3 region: CASSGAANVLTF. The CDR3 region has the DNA TGTGCCAGCAGTGGGGCAGCCAACGTCCTGACTTTC.

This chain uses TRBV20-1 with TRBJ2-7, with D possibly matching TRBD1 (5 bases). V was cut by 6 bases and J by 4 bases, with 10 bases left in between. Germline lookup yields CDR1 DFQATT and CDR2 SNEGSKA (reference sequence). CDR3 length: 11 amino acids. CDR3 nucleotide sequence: TGCAGTGCAATAACAGGTTACGAGCAGTACTTC. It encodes CSAITGYEQYF.

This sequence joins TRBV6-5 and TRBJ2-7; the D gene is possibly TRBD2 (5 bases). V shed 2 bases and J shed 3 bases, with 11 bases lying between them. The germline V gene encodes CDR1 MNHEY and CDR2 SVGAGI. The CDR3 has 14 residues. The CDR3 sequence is CASSYGRKVYEQYF. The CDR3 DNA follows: TGTGCCAGCAGTTACGGGAGAAAAGTCTACGAGCAGTACTTC.